Following are 19 T cell receptor beta chains from one sample sequenced in a study of T-cell memory formation after mild COVID-19. TCRdb ran MiXCR on the 5' RACE reads and lists one entry per CDR3 protein. The sample lists about 210,000 distinct CDR3 sequences, more than 9% seen once, with approximately 2.8% in the top ten. Specimen: PBMCs or a T cell subset sorted from them (not recorded which). These receptors were obtained from a man aged 18 to 30 who had mild COVID-19 (a few samples of this study predate the infection). Cell type and time point are not known.

This clonotype came up a few times. This chain connects TRBV3-1 to TRBJ1-1; 10 nucleotides line up with TRBD1. Germline V gene lookup returns CDR1 LGHDT and CDR2 YNNKEL (reference sequence). The CDR3 consists of 15 residues. Trimming removed 4 bases from V and 7 bases from J; junction bases left unmatched: 9. This CDR3 is CASSPSRDRGLEAFF. The CDR3, as DNA: TGTGCCAGCAGCCCTTCCCGGGACAGGGGCCTTGAAGCTTTCTTT.

This clonotype was seen only a few times. The rearrangement uses TRBV11-1 and TRBJ2-5; tentative D call: TRBD2 (6 bases). The V end was cut by 5 bases, the J end by 3 bases, with 16 bases between. Germline V lookup: CDR1 SGHAT, CDR2 FQDESV (reference sequence). The CDR3 has 15 residues. CDR3 in amino acids: CASSVGTHREETQYF. CDR3 in DNA: TGTGCCAGCAGCGTCGGGACTCACAGAGAAGAGACCCAGTACTTC. The full variable domain, with the rest looked up from reference TRBV11-1 and TRBJ2-5, is EAEVAQSPRYKITEKSQAVAFWCDPISGHATLYWYRQILGQGPELLVQFQDESVVDDSQLPKDRFSAERLKGVDSTLKIQPAELGDSAMYLCASSVGTHREETQYFGPGTRLLVL.

This chain joins TRBV18 and TRBJ1-2; 10 bases are shared with TRBD1. Germline CDR1 reads KGHSH; CDR2 reads LQKENI. Germline trimming cut 2 bases from V and 5 bases from J; bases unmatched to any gene: 5. This CDR3 comprises 15 residues. CDR3 residues: CASSPSGQGVYGYTF. CDR3 nucleotide sequence: TGTGCCAGCTCACCATCAGGACAGGGGGTTTATGGCTACACCTTC.

The chain uses TRBV7-9 and TRBJ1-1; D might be TRBD1 (6 bases). In germline, CDR1 is SEHNR, CDR2 FQNEAQ (reference sequence). The V and J ends lost 1 base and 0 bases respectively, with 15 bases between them. The CDR3 spans 17 residues. CDR3 region: CASSLVGYQGMNTEAFF. DNA for the CDR3: TGTGCCAGCAGCTTAGTGGGCTACCAGGGGATGAACACTGAAGCTTTCTTT.

In its sample, this clonotype was seen many times. The chain links TRBV2 to TRBJ1-4; D is uncertain. Trimming removed 6 bases at V and 8 bases at J, with 19 bases between. CDR3 length equals 15 residues. Germline loops: CDR1 SNHLY, CDR2 FYNNEI. The CDR3, as DNA: TGTGCCAGCAGGGGTCCTGAGCTAGTCCCCGAAAAACTGTTTTTT. Translating gives CASRGPELVPEKLFF.

This clonotype was detected a few times. The chain combines TRBV20-1 with TRBJ2-1, with D possibly TRBD1 on 6 matching bases. V lost 5 bases and J 2 bases, leaving 22 bases between the germline ends. From germline, CDR1 is DFQATT and CDR2 SNEGSKA (reference sequence). The CDR3 sequence is 17 residues long. This CDR3 is CSAVYWGQSLPYNEQFF. Written as DNA, the CDR3 is TGCAGTGCTGTTTATTGGGGACAAAGCCTCCCCTACAATGAGCAGTTCTTC.

The sample holds a few counts of this clonotype. This chain connects TRBV6-6 to TRBJ1-2, with D possibly TRBD1 on 5 matching bases. Per the germline V gene, CDR1 is MNHNY and CDR2 is SVGAGI (reference sequence). This CDR3 has 12 residues. V lost 4 bases and J 5 bases, leaving 8 bases between the germline ends. The CDR3 DNA sequence: TGTGCCAGCAGTTCCGGGACTTATGGCTACACCTTC. Its protein product is CASSSGTYGYTF.

With regard to this clonotype: Mismatch with germline at one junction end may stem from a read error. The chain carries TRBV20-1 and TRBJ2-5; 8 bases are shared with TRBD2. Germline lookup yields CDR1 DFQATT and CDR2 SNEGSKA (reference sequence). The CDR3 totals 16 residues. CDR3 residues: CSARGSGLGSAETQYF. The CDR3 bases are TGCAGTGCCAGAGGTTCGGGACTAGGATCGGCAGAGACCCAGTACTTC.

The V call is TRBV12-3 or TRBV12-4, the J call TRBJ1-3; 7 bases are shared with TRBD1. The CDR3 is 12 residues long. The V gene end was trimmed by 7 bases and the J gene end by 8 bases; junction bases not matched to a gene: 5. This chain's CDR3 is CASNPRGDTIYF. CDR3 bases: TGTGCCAGCAATCCCAGGGGGGACACCATATATTTT.

The chain has TRBV5-6 and TRBJ2-3, with D perhaps given as TRBD1 or TRBD2 (5 bases each). Germline V gene lookup returns CDR1 SGHDT and CDR2 YYEEEE. The CDR3 loop spans 16 amino acids. V was trimmed by 9 bases and J by 4 bases, leaving 24 bases between them. This chain's CDR3 is CATHWGSPSVADTQYF. The CDR3 DNA is TGTGCCACCCATTGGGGGTCGCCCTCCGTGGCAGATACGCAGTATTTT.

In this sample, this clonotype turned up a few times. The chain employs TRBV5-1 and TRBJ1-2; 9 bases agree with TRBD1. The germline V gene encodes CDR1 SGHRS and CDR2 YFSETQ. The V segment lost 0 bases and the J segment 5 bases; nucleotides outside the gene matches: 2. This CDR3 is built from 14 residues. CDR3 sequence (DNA): TGCGCCAGCAGCTTGGATGGGACAGGGTATGGCTACACCTTC. Protein: CASSLDGTGYGYTF.

The genes are TRBV10-3 and TRBJ1-2, with D possibly being TRBD1 (5 bases). V was clipped by 2 bases and J by 5 bases, with 9 bases between them. Germline CDR1 ENHRY, CDR2 SYGVKD. There are 13 residues in the CDR3. In nucleotides, the CDR3 is TGTGCCATCAGTGAGGGGACGGAGTATGGCTACACCTTC. It yields the protein CAISEGTEYGYTF.

In this sample, this clonotype turned up a few times. This chain links TRBV5-1 with TRBJ1-1, with D uncertain. V gave up 3 bases and J gave up 3 bases, with 9 bases separating them. Germline-derived CDR1 and CDR2 are SGHRS and YFSETQ. The CDR3 length is 13 residues. CDR3 coding DNA: TGCGCCAGCAGCTACTGGGTGGACACTGAAGCTTTCTTT. Its translation is CASSYWVDTEAFF.

This clonotype has just a few counts. The chain joins TRBV20-1 to TRBJ2-2; possible D gene TRBD2, 6 bases. V shed 4 bases and J shed 2 bases, with 8 bases lying between them. The CDR3 contains 13 residues. Germline values: CDR1 DFQATT, CDR2 SNEGSKA (reference sequence). The CDR3 DNA follows: TGCAGTGCTACGGGACTCAACACCGGGGAGCTGTTTTTT. As protein: CSATGLNTGELFF.

A few counts support this clonotype. The rearrangement links TRBV7-2 to TRBJ2-5; tentatively, D is TRBD1 (5 bases). Germline assignment: CDR1 SGHTA and CDR2 FQGNSA. With 1 base removed from V and 4 bases from J, the gap between germline ends came to 13 bases. This CDR3 has 15 amino acids. The CDR3 DNA reads TGTGCCAGCAGCTTAGGGGGCCCCCGAAGAGAGACCCAGTACTTC. Protein product: CASSLGGPRRETQYF.

This clonotype showed up many times. The chain carries TRBV11-2 and TRBJ1-2; D perhaps matches TRBD1 (5 bases). Trimming took 7 bases from V and 1 from J, leaving 22 bases between them. The V gene's germline CDR1 is SGHAT and CDR2 FQNNGV. The CDR3 has 17 amino acids. CDR3 sequence (DNA): TGTGCCAGCACCCCGGGAACAGGCCGGACTTATAACTATGGCTACACCTTC. It specifies CASTPGTGRTYNYGYTF.

This clonotype was counted between two and nine times. The chain carries TRBV20-1 and TRBJ2-7; a possible D gene is TRBD2 (6 bases). The CDR3 length is 15 residues. The germline V and J ends were trimmed by 0 bases and 4 bases, with 16 bases remaining between them. The germline gives CDR1 DFQATT, CDR2 SNEGSKA (reference sequence). The CDR3 nucleotides are TGCAGTGCTAGAGATGGGAGGACGGGCGGATACGAGCAGTACTTC. Translated, it gives CSARDGRTGGYEQYF.

This rearrangement joins TRBV30 to TRBJ1-1; D remains unclear. This CDR3 has 14 residues. V lost 0 bases and J 1 base, leaving 9 bases between the germline ends. The germline CDR1 and CDR2 sequences are GTSNPN and SVGIG (reference sequence). CDR3 loop: CAWSVLMGNTEAFF. CDR3 nucleotides: TGTGCCTGGAGTGTACTCATGGGGAACACTGAAGCTTTCTTT.

This clonotype showed up just a few times. V gene TRBV4-2 combines with J gene TRBJ2-2, with D perhaps assigned TRBD1 or TRBD2 (5 bases each). CDR3 length: 16 amino acids. Germline loops: CDR1 LGHNA, CDR2 YNFKEQ. V was pared by 0 bases and J by 4 bases, with 12 bases between. The CDR3 spells CASSQDGTPGTGELFF. The CDR3 DNA reads as TGTGCCAGCAGCCAAGATGGGACCCCGGGCACCGGGGAGCTGTTTTTT.